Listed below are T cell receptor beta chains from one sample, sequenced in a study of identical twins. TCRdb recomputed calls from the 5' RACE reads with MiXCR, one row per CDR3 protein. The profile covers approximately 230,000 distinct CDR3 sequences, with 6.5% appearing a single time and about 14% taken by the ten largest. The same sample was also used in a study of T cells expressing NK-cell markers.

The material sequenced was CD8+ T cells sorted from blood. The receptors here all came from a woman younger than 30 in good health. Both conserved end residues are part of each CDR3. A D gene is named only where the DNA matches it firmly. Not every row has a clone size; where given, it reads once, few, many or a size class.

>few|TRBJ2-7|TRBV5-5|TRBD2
CASSPYLSGGVHEQYF
TGTGCCAGCAGCCCCTACCTTAGCGGGGGGGTCCACGAGCAGTACTTC
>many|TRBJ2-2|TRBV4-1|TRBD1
CASSQDRGRTGELFF
TGCGCCAGCAGCCAAGACAGGGGGCGCACCGGGGAGCTGTTTTTT
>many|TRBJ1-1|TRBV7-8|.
CASRSSLAVSAFF
TGTGCCAGCAGAAGCAGCCTGGCGGTTTCGGCTTTCTTT
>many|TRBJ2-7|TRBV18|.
CASSAGKGLYEQYF
TGTGCCAGCTCAGCGGGGAAGGGACTCTACGAGCAGTACTTC
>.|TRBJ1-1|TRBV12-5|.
CASKQGLAEAFF
TGTGCTAGTAAACAGGGTCTGGCTGAAGCTTTCTTT
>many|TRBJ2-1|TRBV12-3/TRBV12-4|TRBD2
CASRPTSGRANEQFF
TGTGCCAGCAGACCTACTAGCGGGAGGGCCAATGAGCAGTTCTTC
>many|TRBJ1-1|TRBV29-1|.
CSVAGLTNTEAFF
TGCAGCGTTGCGGGACTGACGAACACTGAAGCTTTCTTT
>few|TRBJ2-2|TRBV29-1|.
CSVVPGSGELFF
TGCAGCGTTGTTCCGGGGTCCGGGGAGCTGTTTTTT
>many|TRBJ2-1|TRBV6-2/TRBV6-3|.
CASSLQAAPNEQFF
TGTGCCAGCAGTCTCCAGGCCGCACCCAATGAGCAGTTCTTC
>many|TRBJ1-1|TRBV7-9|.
CASSLADSKPEGAFF
TGTGCCAGCAGCTTAGCGGACAGCAAACCGGAGGGAGCTTTCTTT
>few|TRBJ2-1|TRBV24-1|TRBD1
CATSESGQGAYNEQFF
TGTGCCACCAGTGAGTCGGGACAGGGGGCCTACAATGAGCAGTTCTTC
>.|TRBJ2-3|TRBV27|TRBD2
CASSFWGGVGTDTQYF
TGTGCCAGCAGTTTTTGGGGGGGGGTAGGCACAGATACGCAGTATTTT
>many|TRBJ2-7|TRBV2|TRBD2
CASSPGLAGEAYEQYF
TGTGCCAGCAGTCCGGGACTAGCGGGAGAGGCTTACGAGCAGTACTTC
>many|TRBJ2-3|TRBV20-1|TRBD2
CSARGSGRADTQYF
TGCAGTGCTAGGGGTAGCGGGAGGGCAGATACGCAGTATTTT
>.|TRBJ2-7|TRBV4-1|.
CASSQGAGGEQYF
TGCGCCAGCAGCCAGGGGGCCGGGGGCGAGCAGTACTTC
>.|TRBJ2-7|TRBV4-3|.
CASSQEGTDLGWNEQYF
TGCGCCAGCAGCCAAGAGGGGACGGACCTAGGGTGGAACGAGCAGTACTTC
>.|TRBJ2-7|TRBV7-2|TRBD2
CASSSLAGRYEQYF
TGTGCCAGCAGCTCGCTAGCGGGGCGATACGAGCAGTACTTC
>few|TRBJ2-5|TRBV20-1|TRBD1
CSAGQGETQYF
TGCAGTGCTGGACAGGGAGAGACCCAGTACTTC
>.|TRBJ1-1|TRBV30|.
CAWSWGNTEAFF
TGTGCCTGGAGTTGGGGGAACACTGAAGCTTTCTTT
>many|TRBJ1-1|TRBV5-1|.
CASTLLENTEAFF
TGCGCCAGCACGCTTTTGGAGAACACTGAAGCTTTCTTT
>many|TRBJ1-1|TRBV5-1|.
CASSLNSHTEAFF
TGCGCCAGCAGCTTGAACAGCCACACTGAAGCTTTCTTT
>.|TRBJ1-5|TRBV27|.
CASREGVRGNQPQHF
TGTGCCAGCAGAGAAGGTGTGCGTGGGAATCAGCCCCAGCATTTT
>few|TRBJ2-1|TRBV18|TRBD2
CASSPGSLAGDNEQFF
TGTGCCAGCTCACCAGGTTCCCTAGCGGGAGACAATGAGCAGTTCTTC
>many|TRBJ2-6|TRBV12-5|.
CASGLTDVLTF
TGTGCTAGTGGTTTGACCGACGTCCTGACTTTC
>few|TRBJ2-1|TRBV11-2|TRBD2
CASSFQLAGQDEQFF
TGTGCCAGCAGCTTCCAACTAGCGGGACAAGATGAGCAGTTCTTC
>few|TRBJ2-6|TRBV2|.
CASIPPSSGANVLTF
TGTGCCAGCATCCCCCCTAGCTCTGGGGCCAACGTCCTGACTTTC
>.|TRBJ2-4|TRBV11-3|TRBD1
CASSQPRQGGGENIQYF
TGTGCCAGCAGCCAACCCCGACAGGGGGGGGGAGAAAACATTCAGTACTTC
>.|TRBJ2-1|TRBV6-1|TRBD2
CASSEAAGAYNEQFF
TGTGCCAGCAGTGAGGCCGCGGGAGCCTACAATGAGCAGTTCTTC
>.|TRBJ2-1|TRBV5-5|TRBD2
CASSLRLAEFNEQFF
TGTGCCAGCAGCTTGCGGCTAGCGGAGTTCAATGAGCAGTTCTTC
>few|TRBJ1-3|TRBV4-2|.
CASSQTGNTIYF
TGTGCCAGCAGCCAGACGGGAAACACCATATATTTT
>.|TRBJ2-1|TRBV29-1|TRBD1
CSVEGQSYNEQFF
TGCAGCGTTGAGGGACAGTCCTACAATGAGCAGTTCTTC
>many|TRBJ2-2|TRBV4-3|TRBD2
CASSQDSGGGRTGELFF
TGCGCCAGCAGCCAAGATTCGGGGGGAGGGCGTACCGGGGAGCTGTTTTTT
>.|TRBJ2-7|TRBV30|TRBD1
CAWSHPGTDINEQYF
TGTGCCTGGAGTCATCCCGGGACAGACATAAACGAGCAGTACTTC
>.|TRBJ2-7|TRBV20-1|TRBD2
CSARWEGLGEQYF
TGCAGTGCTAGGTGGGAGGGGCTAGGCGAGCAGTACTTC
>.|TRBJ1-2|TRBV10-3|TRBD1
CAISDRQGQGLGYTF
TGTGCCATCAGTGATCGACAGGGACAGGGGCTTGGCTACACCTTC
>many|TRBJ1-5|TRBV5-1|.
CASSLRSQPQHF
TGCGCCAGCAGCTTGAGGAGTCAGCCCCAGCATTTT
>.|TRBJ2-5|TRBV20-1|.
CSARKGGPQETQYF
TGCAGTGCTAGAAAGGGGGGTCCCCAAGAGACCCAGTACTTC
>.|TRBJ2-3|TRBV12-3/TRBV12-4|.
CASSWTLPFTDTQYF
TGTGCCAGCAGTTGGACGCTCCCCTTCACAGATACGCAGTATTTT
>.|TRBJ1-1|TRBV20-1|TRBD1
CSAEPRQGVNTEAFF
TGCAGTGCCGAACCCCGACAGGGGGTTAACACTGAAGCTTTCTTT
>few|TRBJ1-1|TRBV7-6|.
CASSLNSRETSEAFF
TGTGCCAGCAGCTTAAATTCCCGGGAAACGAGTGAAGCTTTCTTT
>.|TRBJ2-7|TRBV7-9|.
CASSLEVTTKAYEQYF
TGTGCCAGCAGCTTAGAGGTAACTACAAAAGCCTACGAGCAGTACTTC
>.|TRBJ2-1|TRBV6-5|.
CASSYSMGYNEQFF
TGTGCCAGCAGTTACTCGATGGGCTACAATGAGCAGTTCTTC
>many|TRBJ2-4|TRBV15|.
CATTPQGAKNIQYF
TGTGCCACCACCCCACAGGGAGCCAAAAACATTCAGTACTTC